This TCR beta chain came from a study of T cells after yellow fever vaccination. The wider study: Where fractions had low cell numbers, libraries were prepared from them with the SMART-Seq v4 Ultra Low Input RNA kit.

General observations from the study: Most primary-vaccination clones recurred post-booster (roughly 97% CD4, around 86% CD8). Clonotypes found in both CD4 and CD8 compartments made up a small share.

Researchers made TCR cDNA using 5'RACE template switching, and this step added a universal primer site and UMIs. MiXCR, applied by TCRdb to the 5' RACE reads, yields one record per CDR3 protein. The sample gives some 200,000 distinct CDR3 sequences, approximately 11% of which show up once; just over 35% is in the top ten. This clonotype has more than one count but fewer than ten. Its antigen remains unidentified. Trimming at V came to 3 bases and at J to 3 bases, leaving 5 bases not matched to a gene. Germline assignment: CDR1 MGHRA and CDR2 YSYEKL. This CDR3 spans 14 amino acids. This TCR was recovered from a man between 18 and 29 years old who received the YFV17D yellow fever vaccine. The V gene is TRBV4-1, the J gene TRBJ2-7, with TRBD2 matching over 7 bases. This material consisted of CD8+ T cells sorted from PBMCs, taken 15 days after the yellow fever booster vaccination. Here the CDR3 DNA reads TGCGCCAGCAGCCAGGAAGGGGAGGGCTACGAGCAGTACTTC. This translates into CASSQEGEGYEQYF.